This is a list of T cell receptor beta chains from one sample in a study of OX40 agonist ivuxolimab in advanced cancers. The method was immunoSEQ multiplex PCR; TCRdb's version includes in-frame clones alone and lacks a portion of them. The table records about 57,000 clones, nearly 85% of them present only once. Sequencing used CD4+ or CD8+ T cells sorted from blood, obtained in a trial of the OX40 agonist ivuxolimab. Receptors originate from an adult with an advanced solid tumor such as melanoma, head and neck, liver or kidney cancer. Each CDR3 is given with its conserved first and last residue. A D gene is named only where the DNA matches it firmly. Some rows have no size entry. The others give once, few or many, or a class for an expanded clone.

abundance,d_gene,len,j_gene,v_gene,CDR3aa,CDR3nt
-,-,16,TRBJ1-6,TRBV2,CASRDEGSSYNSPLHF,TGTGCCAGCAGGGATGAAGGGAGCTCCTATAATTCACCCCTCCACTTT
-,-,12,TRBJ2-7,TRBV5-1,CASSRDNHEQYF,TGCGCCAGCAGCAGGGACAACCACGAGCAGTACTTC
-,-,15,TRBJ2-5,TRBV5-1,CASSSYFAAKETQYF,TGCGCCAGCAGCTCTTACTTTGCGGCTAAAGAGACCCAGTACTTC
-,-,15,TRBJ2-1,TRBV6-4,CASSDSGSGYNEQFF,TGTGCCAGCAGTGACTCGGGGAGCGGCTACAATGAGCAGTTCTTC
-,-,13,TRBJ2-2,TRBV9,CASSRLGTGELFF,TGTGCCAGCAGCCGGCTAGGGACCGGGGAGCTGTTTTTT
-,-,15,TRBJ2-7,TRBV7-2,CASSPEARIYYEQYF,TGTGCCAGCAGTCCGGAAGCTAGGATCTACTACGAGCAGTACTTC
once,TRBD1,14,TRBJ1-5,TRBV5-1,CASSLGQPNQPQHF,TGCGCCAGCAGCCTGGGACAGCCTAATCAGCCCCAGCATTTT
-,-,10,TRBJ2-7,TRBV10-3,CAITGYEQYF,TGTGCCATCACGGGCTACGAGCAGTACTTC
-,-,16,TRBJ2-5,TRBV5-6,CASSSPGLMYQETQYF,TGTGCCAGCAGCTCGCCCGGACTGATGTACCAAGAGACCCAGTACTTC
once,-,13,TRBJ1-1,TRBV2,CASTLDRNTEAFF,TGTGCCAGCACACTTGACCGGAACACTGAAGCTTTCTTT
-,-,14,TRBJ1-2,TRBV27,CASSFSSGEYGYTF,TGTGCCAGCAGTTTTAGTTCAGGGGAGTATGGCTACACCTTC
once,-,17,TRBJ2-1,TRBV19,CASSRPRRGNSYNEQFF,TGTGCCAGTAGTAGGCCCCGGCGCGGGAACTCCTACAATGAGCAGTTCTTC
-,TRBD2,15,TRBJ2-5,TRBV6-7,CASSSSGREIETQYF,TGTGCCAGCAGTTCTAGCGGGAGGGAGATAGAGACCCAGTACTTC
-,-,15,TRBJ1-5,TRBV7-8,CASSLQGLSNQPQHF,TGTGCCAGCAGCTTACAGGGTCTTAGCAATCAGCCCCAGCATTTT
-,-,12,TRBJ2-7,TRBV18,CASSPGGYEQYF,TGTGCCAGCTCACCGGGGGGTTACGAGCAGTACTTC
once,-,13,TRBJ2-7,TRBV18,CASSQTFGYEQYF,TGTGCCAGCTCCCAAACGTTCGGGTACGAGCAGTACTTC
few,-,13,TRBJ1-1,TRBV7-9,CASSFDGTGSAFF,TGTGCCAGCAGCTTTGATGGCACCGGTTCGGCTTTCTTT
-,-,14,TRBJ2-1,TRBV19,CASSNRTTANEQFF,TGTGCCAGTAGTAATAGGACGACCGCAAATGAGCAGTTCTTC
-,-,12,TRBJ2-1,TRBV18,CASSPNNNEQFF,TGTGCCAGCTCACCCAATAACAATGAGCAGTTCTTC
-,-,15,TRBJ2-7,TRBV6-1,CASLREGEARYEQYF,TGTGCCAGCCTCAGGGAGGGGGAGGCTAGGTACGAGCAGTACTTC
-,-,15,TRBJ1-1,TRBV18,CASSPNRAGNTEAFF,TGTGCCAGCTCACCTAACAGGGCCGGGAACACTGAAGCTTTCTTT
-,-,15,TRBJ1-3,TRBV5-1,CASSRDTDSGNTIYF,TGCGCCAGCAGCCGGGACACCGACTCTGGAAACACCATATATTTT
-,-,15,TRBJ2-7,TRBV6-5,CASSVSSIGSYEQYF,TGTGCCAGCAGTGTATCGTCAATCGGTTCCTACGAGCAGTACTTC
-,-,13,TRBJ1-4,TRBV6-1,CASSVEINEKLFF,TGTGCCAGCAGCGTGGAGATTAATGAAAAACTGTTTTTT
-,TRBD1,10,TRBJ1-5,TRBV27,CEGQGQPQHF,TGTGAGGGACAGGGGCAGCCCCAGCATTTT
-,TRBD1,13,TRBJ1-4,TRBV5-5,CASSIRDSGGLFF,TGTGCCAGCAGCATCCGGGACAGCGGGGGGCTGTTTTTT
-,-,16,TRBJ2-7,TRBV30,CAWSVPYRGRDYEQYF,TGTGCCTGGAGTGTACCTTATCGTGGCCGCGACTACGAGCAGTACTTC
-,-,15,TRBJ2-6,TRBV7-9,CASLMGDSGANVLTF,TGTGCCAGCCTGATGGGCGACTCTGGGGCCAACGTCCTGACTTTC
-,-,15,TRBJ1-2,TRBV29-1,CSVDGSDLANYGYTF,TGCAGCGTTGATGGTTCAGACCTAGCTAACTATGGCTACACCTTC
few,TRBD2,15,TRBJ2-7,TRBV2,CASSELASGNDEQYF,TGTGCCAGCAGTGAACTGGCTAGCGGGAACGACGAGCAGTACTTC
-,-,12,TRBJ2-7,TRBV5-1,CASSQDNYEQYF,TGCGCCAGCAGCCAGGACAACTACGAGCAGTACTTC
-,-,15,TRBJ2-6,TRBV27,CASSSWNSGANVLTF,TGTGCCAGCAGTTCCTGGAACTCTGGGGCCAACGTCCTGACTTTC
few,-,14,TRBJ1-2,TRBV7-2,CASSLNTVNYGYTF,TGTGCCAGCAGCTTAAATACGGTTAACTATGGCTACACCTTC
-,-,15,TRBJ2-2,TRBV7-3,CASSLGVDWRGELFF,TGTGCCAGCAGCCTCGGTGTCGACTGGCGCGGGGAGCTGTTTTTT
-,-,12,TRBJ2-7,TRBV28,CASSLTIGEQYF,TGTGCCAGCAGTTTAACGATTGGCGAGCAGTACTTC
-,-,15,TRBJ1-3,TRBV10-3,CAISESGGSGNTIYF,TGTGCCATCAGTGAGTCAGGGGGCTCTGGAAACACCATATATTTT
few,-,14,TRBJ2-7,TRBV5-1,CASSLDVGPGEQYF,TGCGCCAGCAGCTTGGACGTGGGGCCTGGCGAGCAGTACTTC
-,-,14,TRBJ1-2,TRBV5-4,CASSLGGHGYGYTF,TGTGCCAGCAGCTTGGGGGGGCATGGCTATGGCTACACCTTC
-,-,14,TRBJ2-1,TRBV18,CASSPSQRGNEQFF,TGTGCCAGCTCACCCTCGCAACGGGGCAATGAGCAGTTCTTC
once,TRBD1,16,TRBJ2-2,TRBV15,CATSRDHRGSTGELFF,TGTGCCACCAGCAGAGACCACAGGGGATCCACCGGGGAGCTGTTTTTT
-,-,15,TRBJ1-1,TRBV18,CASSPVLSGRGEAFF,TGTGCCAGCTCACCAGTTCTATCCGGGAGAGGGGAAGCTTTCTTT
-,-,16,TRBJ1-3,TRBV7-9,CASSLAGAFSGNTIYF,TGTGCCAGCAGCTTAGCGGGTGCCTTCTCTGGAAACACCATATATTTT
-,-,15,TRBJ2-7,TRBV19,CASSIGVAGQQGQYF,TGTGCCAGTAGTATTGGAGTAGCGGGCCAACAGGGGCAGTACTTC
-,-,13,TRBJ2-5,TRBV6-6,CASRRDSKETQYF,TGTGCCAGCCGCCGGGACTCAAAAGAGACCCAGTACTTC
-,TRBD1,16,TRBJ2-3,TRBV10-1,CASSEQGALGTDTQYF,TGCGCCAGCAGTGAACAGGGGGCCCTAGGGACAGATACGCAGTATTTT
-,-,14,TRBJ2-2,TRBV4-2,CASSFRSNTGELFF,TGTGCCAGCAGCTTTAGGTCGAACACCGGGGAGCTGTTTTTT
-,-,14,TRBJ2-3,TRBV6-1,CASSDPGSTDTQYF,TGTGCCAGCAGTGATCCCGGGAGCACAGATACGCAGTATTTT
-,-,10,TRBJ2-5,TRBV29-1,CSVAEETQYF,TGCAGCGTGGCGGAAGAGACCCAGTACTTC
few,TRBD1,15,TRBJ2-7,TRBV11-3,CASSLGGQVWDEQYF,TGTGCCAGCAGCTTAGGGGGACAGGTCTGGGACGAGCAGTACTTC
-,-,14,TRBJ1-6,TRBV6-1,CASSPGTPNSPLHF,TGTGCCAGCAGTCCCGGGACCCCTAATTCACCCCTCCACTTT
-,-,13,TRBJ1-2,TRBV28,CASSSGTTSKGSF,TGTGCCAGCAGCTCCGGGACGACCAGTAAGGGGAGCTTC
-,-,16,TRBJ2-3,TRBV4-2,CASSREPRPVTDTQYF,TGTGCCAGCAGCCGGGAACCCCGCCCTGTCACAGATACGCAGTATTTT
few,-,12,TRBJ1-2,TRBV2,CASSLRSWGYTF,TGTGCCAGCAGTCTCCGTAGTTGGGGCTACACCTTC
-,TRBD2,13,TRBJ2-7,TRBV7-8,CASSDHWGGEQYF,TGTGCCAGCAGCGACCACTGGGGAGGGGAGCAGTACTTC
-,TRBD2,16,TRBJ2-3,TRBV5-5,CASKNLRAGGTDTQYF,TGTGCCAGCAAGAACCTACGAGCGGGAGGAACAGATACGCAGTATTTT